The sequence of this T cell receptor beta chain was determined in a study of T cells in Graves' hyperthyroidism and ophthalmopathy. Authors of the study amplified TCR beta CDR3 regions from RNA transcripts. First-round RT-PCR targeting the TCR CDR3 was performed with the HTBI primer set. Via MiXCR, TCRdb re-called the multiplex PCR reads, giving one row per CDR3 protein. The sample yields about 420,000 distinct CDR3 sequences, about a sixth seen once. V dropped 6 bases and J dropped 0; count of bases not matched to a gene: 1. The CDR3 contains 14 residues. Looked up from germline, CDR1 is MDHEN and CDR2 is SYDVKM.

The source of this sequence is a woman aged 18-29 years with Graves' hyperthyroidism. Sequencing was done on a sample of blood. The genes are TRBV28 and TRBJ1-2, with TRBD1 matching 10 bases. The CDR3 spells CASRTGGSNYGYTF. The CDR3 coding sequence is TGTGCCAGCAGGACAGGGGGCTCTAACTATGGCTACACCTTC.